These 30 T cell receptor beta chains were sequenced from one sample in a study of blood T cell repertoires in COVID-19. TCRdb keeps only in-frame clones here, not all; method: immunoSEQ multiplex PCR. The table has almost 200,000 clones, approximately 88% seen once; the top ten hold roughly 8.8%. Specimen: PBMCs or T cells enriched from blood (not recorded which). The receptors originated from a woman aged 18-29 years who had recovered from COVID-19.

V and J are TRBV29-1 and TRBJ1-2; 9 positions match TRBD1. Germline trimming cut 4 bases from V and 8 bases from J; bases unmatched to any gene: 14. Looked up from germline, CDR1 is SQVTM and CDR2 is ANQGSEA. The CDR3 length is 15 residues. For the CDR3, the DNA is TGCAGCGTTGTGGCGCAGGACAGGGGTGTGGGAGGCTACACCTTC. As protein: CSVVAQDRGVGGYTF. Variable domain in full (rest from reference TRBV29-1 and TRBJ1-2): SAVISQKPSRDICQRGTSLTIQCQVDSQVTMMFWYRQQPGQSLTLIATANQGSEATYESGFVIDKFPISRPNLTFSTLTVSNMSPEDSSIYLCSVVAQDRGVGGYTFGSGTRLTVV.

This chain connects TRBV21-1 to TRBJ1-5; TRBD1 is the table's D call, not checked against the DNA. TRBV21-1 is listed as a pseudogene. This CDR3 spans 17 amino acids. This CDR3 is CASTSPGQAGSNQPQHF. The CDR3 nucleotides read TGTGCCAGCACTTCACCCGGACAGGCTGGAAGCAATCAGCCCCAGCATTTT.

The rearrangement joins TRBV28 to TRBJ2-2, with TRBD2 matching over 12 bases. Germline V CDR1 and CDR2: MDHEN, SYDVKM. V was pared by 3 bases and J by 2 bases, with 4 bases of the junction left unmatched. The CDR3 consists of 17 residues. CDR3 coding DNA: TGTGCCAGCAGTTTCCTAGCGGGGGGGATAAACACCGGGGAGCTGTTTTTT. This encodes CASSFLAGGINTGELFF.

This chain joins TRBV24-1 and TRBJ2-2; D might be TRBD1 (6 bases). CDR3 size: 16 residues. V lost 4 bases and J lost 6, with 17 bases in between. Germline values: CDR1 KGHDR, CDR2 SFDVKD. For the CDR3, the DNA is TGTGCCACCAGTGACCACAGGGAAGAGGACTCCGGGGAGCTGTTTTTT. Translating it yields CATSDHREEDSGELFF.

V is TRBV20-1 and J is TRBJ1-1, with D maybe TRBD1 (6 bases). Germline assignment: CDR1 DFQATT and CDR2 SNEGSKA (reference sequence). The CDR3 has 14 residues. Between the trimmed V and J ends, which lost 3 bases and 0 bases, there was a span of 11 bases. CDR3 nucleotide sequence: TGCAGTGCTAGTGGGGGCAGCATGAACACTGAAGCTTTCTTT. Translating gives CSASGGSMNTEAFF.

The V call is TRBV27, the J call TRBJ1-1; 7 bases are shared with TRBD1. This CDR3 comprises 15 residues. With 3 bases clipped from V and 10 bases from J, the junction kept 14 bases outside the gene matches. Germline V gene lookup returns CDR1 MNHEY and CDR2 SMNVEV (reference sequence). The CDR3 DNA is TGTGCCAGCAGTTTCGTAGTCCCGGGGACAGTGCCAGCTTTCTTT. Residues: CASSFVVPGTVPAFF.

J is TRBJ1-1 and V is TRBV7-2; D is undetermined. V shed 4 bases and J shed 2 bases, with 5 bases lying between them. The CDR3 consists of 12 residues. Germline CDR1 is SGHTA and CDR2 is FQGNSA. The CDR3 is CASSYSNTEAFF. In nucleotides, the CDR3 is TGTGCCAGCAGCTACAGCAACACTGAAGCTTTCTTT.

The CDR3 loop reads CASSEYPSGGKVEQFF. The CDR3 nucleotides read TGTGCCAGCAGTGAATATCCTAGCGGGGGTAAGGTTGAGCAGTTCTTC. The V and J genes are TRBV2 and TRBJ2-1, with 10 bases that match TRBD2. Looked up from germline, CDR1 is SNHLY and CDR2 is FYNNEI. With 2 bases clipped from V and 9 bases from J, the junction kept 10 bases outside the gene matches. This CDR3 spans 16 amino acids.

The V gene is TRBV2, the J gene TRBJ1-3; the D gene is possibly TRBD1 (5 bases). The germline V gene encodes CDR1 SNHLY and CDR2 FYNNEI. The CDR3 covers 14 residues. V lost 3 bases and J 5 bases, leaving 11 bases between the germline ends. As DNA, the CDR3 is TGTGCCAGCAGTGACAGGGATGGGAGAAACACCATATATTTT. The encoded protein is CASSDRDGRNTIYF.

J is TRBJ1-6 and V is TRBV7-9, with 7 bases matching TRBD1. Germline V gene data show CDR1 as SEHNR and CDR2 as FQNEAQ (reference sequence). Trimming cost V 4 bases and J 8 bases; bases outside gene matches: 2. The CDR3 is made up of 13 amino acids. The DNA of the CDR3 is TGTGCCAGCAGCTCAGACAGGGATTCACCCCTCCACTTT. Translation: CASSSDRDSPLHF.

The gene calls are TRBV11-2 and TRBJ1-4; 9 bases fit TRBD1. The CDR3 spans 16 residues. Germline CDR1 reads SGHAT; CDR2 reads FQNNGV. The trim removed 5 bases at V and 10 bases at J, leaving 14 bases unmatched. CDR3 sequence (DNA): TGTGCCAGCAGCCATAGATCCAACAGGGGGCGAGTAAAACTGTTTTTT. Translating it yields CASSHRSNRGRVKLFF.

V is TRBV9 and J is TRBJ1-2; possibly TRBD1 for D (6 bases). Germline loops: CDR1 SGDLS, CDR2 YYNGEE. This CDR3 has 14 residues. The V gene lost 0 bases and the J gene lost 4 bases, with 10 bases spanning the gap. CDR3 in amino acids: CASSVGQELYGYTF. CDR3 coding DNA: TGTGCCAGCAGCGTAGGACAGGAGCTCTATGGCTACACCTTC.

The V gene is TRBV18, the J gene TRBJ1-1; D is uncertain. Per the germline V gene, CDR1 is KGHSH and CDR2 is LQKENI. Trimming cost V 2 bases and J 1 base, with 11 bases left between them. There are 15 residues in the CDR3. CDR3 in amino acids: CASSPSELGNTEAFF. CDR3 nucleotide sequence: TGTGCCAGCTCACCAAGCGAGTTGGGGAACACTGAAGCTTTCTTT.

The rearrangement joins TRBV6-5 to TRBJ2-6, with TRBD1 as a possible D gene (6 bases). The CDR3 runs to 14 residues. Germline loops: CDR1 MNHEY, CDR2 SVGAGI. Trimming removed 7 bases from V and 3 bases from J, with 10 bases in between. CDR3 DNA sequence: TGTGCCAGCAACAGGGCGGTTGGGGCCAACGTCCTGACTTTC. Translated, it gives CASNRAVGANVLTF.

The CDR3 bases are TGTGCCACCAGCCGCTCCCGGGACTATGGCTACACCTTC. Its translation is CATSRSRDYGYTF. The chain recombines TRBV24-1 with TRBJ1-2; the D is unclear. The CDR3 extends over 13 amino acids. Germline lookup yields CDR1 KGHDR and CDR2 SFDVKD. Trimming cost V 7 bases and J 3 bases, with 11 bases left between them.

This clone was detected many times. The J gene is TRBJ1-1, the V gene TRBV6-6; no definite D call. V was shortened by 2 bases and J by 0 bases, with 13 bases between the two germline ends. CDR1 is MNHNY and CDR2 is SVGAGI in the germline V gene (reference sequence). The CDR3 spans 16 residues. The CDR3 DNA reads as TGTGCCAGCAGTTACGGGTACAGAAAGATGAACACTGAAGCTTTCTTT. Translating gives CASSYGYRKMNTEAFF.

This clone was counted once. This chain links TRBV7-6 with TRBJ1-1; a weak D match, TRBD1 (5 bases). The germline V gene has CDR1 SGHVS and CDR2 FNYEAQ. V lost 1 base, J lost 4 bases, and 19 bases lay in between. The CDR3 has 17 amino acids. The CDR3: CASSLVAVGDLSTEAFF. The CDR3 DNA reads TGTGCCAGCAGCTTAGTGGCCGTCGGGGACTTAAGCACTGAAGCTTTCTTT.

The chain couples TRBV5-1 to TRBJ2-7, with 7 bases fitting TRBD1. After removal of 6 bases from V and 5 bases from J, the junction contained 2 bases not matched to a gene. The CDR3 runs 11 residues. Per germline, CDR1 SGHRS and CDR2 YFSETQ. The chain's CDR3 is CASKTGDEQYF. The CDR3 nucleotides read TGCGCCAGCAAAACAGGGGACGAGCAGTACTTC. The entire variable domain, with the rest obtained from reference TRBV5-1 and TRBJ2-7, is as follows: KAGVTQTPRYLIKTRGQQVTLSCSPISGHRSVSWYQQTPGQGLQFLFEYFSETQRNKGNFPGRFSGRQFSNSRSEMNVSTLELGDSALYLCASKTGDEQYFGPGTRLTVT.

The chain couples TRBV10-3 to TRBJ2-1; D is ambiguous. Germline loops: CDR1 ENHRY, CDR2 SYGVKD. V was shortened by 4 bases and J by 6 bases, with 7 bases between the two germline ends. CDR3 length: 12 residues. CDR3 in amino acids: CAISGTSNEQFF. CDR3 sequence (DNA): TGTGCCATCAGTGGCACATCCAATGAGCAGTTCTTC.

This clone was detected only a few times. The J gene is TRBJ1-2, the V gene TRBV27; 7 bases fit TRBD1. With V trimmed by 4 bases and J by 3 bases, 5 bases remained unmatched. The length of the CDR3 is 14 residues. Germline values: CDR1 MNHEY, CDR2 SMNVEV (reference sequence). CDR3 nucleotide sequence: TGTGCCAGCAGTTATTCAGGGGGAGACTATGGCTACACCTTC. It is translated as CASSYSGGDYGYTF.

The chain employs TRBV6-5 and TRBJ1-2; tentatively, D is TRBD1 (5 bases). In germline, CDR1 is MNHEY, CDR2 SVGAGI. This CDR3 has 12 amino acids. V was shortened by 4 bases and J by 11 bases, with 14 bases between the two germline ends. The CDR3 region is CASSSSAGRYTF. The DNA for the CDR3 is TGTGCCAGCAGTTCCTCTGCAGGGCGATACACCTTC.

The rearrangement uses TRBV23-1 and TRBJ2-7, with 8 bases aligning to TRBD2. TRBV23-1 belongs to the ORF category, with a function that is uncertain. CDR3 length equals 16 residues. The V segment lost 0 bases and the J segment 1 base; nucleotides outside the gene matches: 5. CDR3 residues: CASSQSMGTSSYEQYF. The CDR3 bases are TGCGCCAGCAGTCAATCTATGGGGACTAGTTCCTACGAGCAGTACTTC.

This clone was seen more than once but under ten times. The DNA of the CDR3 is TGTGCCAGCAGTGAGGACAGTTCATCTACTGAAGCTTTCTTT. As protein: CASSEDSSSTEAFF. The chain couples TRBV6-1 to TRBJ1-1, with D tentatively TRBD1 (6 bases). The CDR3 has 14 residues. Germline lookup yields CDR1 MNHNS and CDR2 SASEGT. Trimming pared 3 bases from V and 5 bases from J, leaving 13 bases between.

The genes are TRBV30 and TRBJ1-2, with 7 bases matching TRBD1. Germline V gene data show CDR1 as GTSNPN and CDR2 as SVGIG (reference sequence). This CDR3 contains 13 residues. J gave up 2 bases and V 4 bases, and 4 bases lay outside the gene matches. The CDR3 reads CAWTPQGNYGYTF. In DNA form, the CDR3 reads TGTGCCTGGACCCCACAGGGGAACTATGGCTACACCTTC.

V gene TRBV4-2 combines with J gene TRBJ2-2, with 12 positions matching TRBD1. Trimming at V came to 1 base and at J to 6 bases, leaving 15 bases not matched to a gene. From germline, CDR1 is LGHNA and CDR2 YNFKEQ. The CDR3 has 20 amino acids. The CDR3 loop reads CASSQVGMRRGQGAAGELFF. The CDR3 nucleotides read TGTGCCAGCAGCCAAGTTGGAATGCGGAGGGGACAGGGGGCGGCCGGGGAGCTGTTTTTT.

The V call is TRBV9, the J call TRBJ1-5, with a possible D match to TRBD1 (6 bases). Germline CDR1 SGDLS, CDR2 YYNGEE. V was pared by 0 bases and J by 7 bases, with 14 bases between. There are 15 residues in the CDR3. CDR3 loop: CASSVGGGVGQPQHF. The CDR3 DNA reads as TGTGCCAGCAGCGTAGGAGGGGGGGTTGGACAGCCCCAGCATTTT. Full variable domain (remainder filled in from reference TRBV9 and TRBJ1-5): DSGVTQTPKHLITATGQRVTLRCSPRSGDLSVYWYQQSLDQGLQFLIQYYNGEERAKGNILERFSAQQFPDLHSELNLSSLELGDSALYFCASSVGGGVGQPQHFGDGTRLSIL.

V and J are TRBV14 and TRBJ1-2; 7 nucleotides agree with TRBD1. J lost 5 bases, V lost 5 bases, and 8 bases had no gene match. CDR1 and CDR2 from the germline V gene are SGHDN and FVKESK. This CDR3 spans 14 amino acids. This CDR3 is CASSAFTGAYGYTF. CDR3 coding DNA: TGTGCCAGCAGCGCCTTTACAGGGGCTTATGGCTACACCTTC. Complete variable domain (other parts from reference TRBV14 and TRBJ1-2): EAGVTQFPSHSVIEKGQTVTLRCDPISGHDNLYWYRRVMGKEIKFLLHFVKESKQDESGMPNNRFLAERTGGTYSTLKVQPAELEDSGVYFCASSAFTGAYGYTFGSGTRLTVV.

The chain couples TRBV2 to TRBJ1-5; a possible D gene is TRBD1 (5 bases). Per germline, CDR1 SNHLY and CDR2 FYNNEI. The CDR3 is 15 amino acids. The V gene lost 6 bases and the J gene lost 9 bases, with 21 bases spanning the gap. The CDR3 sequence is CASSPRGLSVGPQHF. For the CDR3, the DNA is TGTGCCAGCAGCCCAAGGGGCTTATCCGTCGGGCCCCAGCATTTT.

J is TRBJ2-3 and V is TRBV4-1; 8 bases agree with TRBD2. CDR1 and CDR2 (germline): MGHRA, YSYEKL. The CDR3 has 16 amino acids. Trimming removed 3 bases from V and 5 bases from J; junction bases left unmatched: 10. CDR3 bases: TGCGCCAGCAGCCAGGAAAGTCGGGGGGGGGAAGATACGCAGTATTTT. Translating it yields CASSQESRGGEDTQYF.

This clone turned up a few times. The chain joins TRBV28 to TRBJ1-5, with D maybe TRBD1 (5 bases). Germline V gene lookup returns CDR1 MDHEN and CDR2 SYDVKM. The CDR3 has 15 residues. Between the trimmed V and J ends, which lost 6 bases and 2 bases, there was a span of 14 bases. The CDR3 sequence is CASRPQGWGNQPQHF. The DNA of the CDR3 is TGTGCCAGCAGACCTCAGGGCTGGGGCAATCAGCCCCAGCATTTT.